This T cell receptor beta chain is from a study of blood T cell repertoires in COVID-19. This clone was seen many times. CDR3 size: 13 residues. The germline CDR1 and CDR2 sequences are MDHEN and SYDVKM. V dropped 1 base and J dropped 8 bases, with 11 bases sitting between them. The table came from immunoSEQ multiplex PCR; TCRdb's copy has only in-frame clones and leaves some out. The sample includes 300,000 or so clones, approximately 88% of them seen just once. J is TRBJ1-1 and V is TRBV28, with D maybe TRBD1 (5 bases). The clonotype originates from a woman in her thirties who had recovered from COVID-19. Material for sequencing was peripheral blood. CDR3 protein: CASSLYRQIEAFF. For the CDR3, the DNA is TGTGCCAGCAGTTTATATCGACAGATCGAAGCTTTCTTT.